This TCR beta chain originates from a study of blood T cell repertoires in COVID-19. Overall study context: Samples taken during acute and convalescent COVID-19 were collected in the United States, Italy and Spain. Nucleic acid was either cDNA or gDNA, and it came from T cells, B-cell-depleted T cells, or PBMCs.

Per the study methods: By means of reference gene primer amplification, nucleated cell counts were estimated. The protocol was immunoSEQ multiplex PCR, while the TCRdb copy is restricted to in-frame clones and leaves out a portion. From that table come the V and J calls and clone size; the DNA was used to work out D and trimming. This sample carries 300,000 to 400,000 clones, around four fifths of them seen once, and the ten largest clones take about 2.7%. The germline gives CDR1 SGHAT, CDR2 FQNNGV. The CDR3 is made up of 12 amino acids. The J segment lost 10 bases and the V segment lost 1 base, leaving 3 bases of the junction unmatched.

The receptor comes from a man aged 25 to 45 with active or convalescent COVID-19. Material for sequencing was peripheral blood. The genes are TRBV11-2 and TRBJ1-1; 7 positions agree with TRBD1. DNA of the CDR3: TGTGCCAGCAGCTTAGGACAGGGAGCAGCTTTCTTT. This encodes CASSLGQGAAFF.